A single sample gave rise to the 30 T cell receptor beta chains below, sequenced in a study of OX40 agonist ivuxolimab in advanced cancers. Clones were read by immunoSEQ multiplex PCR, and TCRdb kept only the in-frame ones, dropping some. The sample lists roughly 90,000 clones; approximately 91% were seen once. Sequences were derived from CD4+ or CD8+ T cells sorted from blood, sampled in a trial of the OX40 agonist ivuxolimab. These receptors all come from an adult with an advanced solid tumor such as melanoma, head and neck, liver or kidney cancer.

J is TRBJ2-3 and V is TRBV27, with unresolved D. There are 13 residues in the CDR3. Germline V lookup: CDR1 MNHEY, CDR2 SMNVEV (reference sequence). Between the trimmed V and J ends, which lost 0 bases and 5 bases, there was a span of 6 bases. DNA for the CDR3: TGTGCCAGCAGTTTATCGATAAAAGATACGCAGTATTTT. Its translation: CASSLSIKDTQYF.

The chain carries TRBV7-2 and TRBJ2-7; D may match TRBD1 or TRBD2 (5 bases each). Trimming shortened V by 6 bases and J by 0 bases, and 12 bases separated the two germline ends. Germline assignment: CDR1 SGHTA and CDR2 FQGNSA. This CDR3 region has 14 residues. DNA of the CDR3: TGTGCCAGCAGATCCTCCGGGGCCTCCTACGAGCAGTACTTC. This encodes CASRSSGASYEQYF. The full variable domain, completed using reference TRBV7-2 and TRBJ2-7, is GAGVSQSPSNKVTEKGKDVELRCDPISGHTALYWYRQSLGQGLEFLIYFQGNSAPDKSGLPSDRFSAERTGGSVSTLTIQRTQQEDSAVYLCASRSSGASYEQYFGPGTRLTVT.

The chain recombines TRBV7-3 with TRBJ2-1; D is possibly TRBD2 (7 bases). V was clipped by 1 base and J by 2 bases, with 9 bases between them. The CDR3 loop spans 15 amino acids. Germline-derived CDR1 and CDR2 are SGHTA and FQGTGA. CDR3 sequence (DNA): TGTGCCAGCAGCTTAAGCGGGGGCCCCTACAATGAGCAGTTCTTC. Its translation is CASSLSGGPYNEQFF.

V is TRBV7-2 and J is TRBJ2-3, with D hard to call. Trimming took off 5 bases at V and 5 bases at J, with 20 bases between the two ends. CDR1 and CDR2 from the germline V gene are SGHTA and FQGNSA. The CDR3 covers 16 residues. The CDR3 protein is CASSHSPEQVVDTQYF. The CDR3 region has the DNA TGTGCCAGCAGCCACTCTCCCGAGCAGGTAGTAGATACGCAGTATTTT.

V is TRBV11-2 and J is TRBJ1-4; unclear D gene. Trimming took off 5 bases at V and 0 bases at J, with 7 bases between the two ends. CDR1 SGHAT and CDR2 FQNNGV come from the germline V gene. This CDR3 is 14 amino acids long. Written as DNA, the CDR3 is TGTGCCAGCAGCCGGTCATCAACTAATGAAAAACTGTTTTTT. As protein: CASSRSSTNEKLFF. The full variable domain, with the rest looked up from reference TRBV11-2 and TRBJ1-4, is EAGVAQSPRYKIIEKRQSVAFWCNPISGHATLYWYQQILGQGPKLLIQFQNNGVVDDSQLPKDRFSAERLKGVDSTLKIQPAKLEDSAVYLCASSRSSTNEKLFFGSGTQLSVL.

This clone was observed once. CDR3 DNA sequence: TGTGCCTGGAGCGACGGGCGAGCACCTTATACGCAGTATTTT. Its translation is CAWSDGRAPYTQYF. The chain uses TRBV30 and TRBJ2-3; D unclear. V dropped 3 bases and J dropped 7 bases, with 17 bases sitting between them. CDR3 size: 14 residues. Germline-derived CDR1 and CDR2 are GTSNPN and SVGIG (reference sequence). Looking up the rest from reference TRBV30 and TRBJ2-3 gives the full variable domain: SQTIHQWPATLVQPVGSPLSLECTVEGTSNPNLYWYRQAAGRGLQLLFYSVGIGQISSEVPQNLSASRPQDRQFILSSKKLLLSDSGFYLCAWSDGRAPYTQYFGPGTRLTVL.

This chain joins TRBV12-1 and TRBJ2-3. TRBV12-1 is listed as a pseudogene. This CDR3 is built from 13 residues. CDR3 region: CASSFVAKHTQYF. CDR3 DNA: TGTGCCAGCAGCTTTGTGGCGAAGCATACGCAGTATTTT.

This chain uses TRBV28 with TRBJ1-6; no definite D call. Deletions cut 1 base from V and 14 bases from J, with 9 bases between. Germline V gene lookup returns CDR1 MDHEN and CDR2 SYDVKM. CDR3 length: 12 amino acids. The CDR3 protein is CASSLSLNTLHF. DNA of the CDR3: TGTGCCAGCAGTTTATCTCTTAACACCCTCCACTTT.

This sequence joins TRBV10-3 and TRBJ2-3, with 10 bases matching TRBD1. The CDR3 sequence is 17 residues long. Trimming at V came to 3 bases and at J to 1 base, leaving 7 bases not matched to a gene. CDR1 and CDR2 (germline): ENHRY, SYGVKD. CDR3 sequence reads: CAISEGDRGKGTDTQYF. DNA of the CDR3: TGTGCCATCAGTGAAGGGGACAGGGGTAAAGGCACAGATACGCAGTATTTT.

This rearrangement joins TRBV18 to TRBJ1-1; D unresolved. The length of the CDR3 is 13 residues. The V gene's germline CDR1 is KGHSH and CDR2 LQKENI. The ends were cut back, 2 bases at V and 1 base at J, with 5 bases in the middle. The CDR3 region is CASSPMANTEAFF. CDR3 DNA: TGTGCCAGCTCACCAATGGCGAACACTGAAGCTTTCTTT.

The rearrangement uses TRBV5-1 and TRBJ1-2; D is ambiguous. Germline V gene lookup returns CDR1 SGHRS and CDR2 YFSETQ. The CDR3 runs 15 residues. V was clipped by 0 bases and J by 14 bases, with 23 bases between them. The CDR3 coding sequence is TGCGCCAGCAGCTTGGCCGGAGGCAGGCTCAGCGAGGATACCTTC. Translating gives CASSLAGGRLSEDTF.

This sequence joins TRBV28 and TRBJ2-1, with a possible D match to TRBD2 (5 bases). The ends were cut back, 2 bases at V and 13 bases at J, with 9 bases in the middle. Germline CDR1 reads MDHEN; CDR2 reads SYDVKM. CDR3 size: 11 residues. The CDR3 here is CASSLGSFQFF. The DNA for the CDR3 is TGTGCCAGCAGTTTAGGGAGTTTCCAGTTCTTC.

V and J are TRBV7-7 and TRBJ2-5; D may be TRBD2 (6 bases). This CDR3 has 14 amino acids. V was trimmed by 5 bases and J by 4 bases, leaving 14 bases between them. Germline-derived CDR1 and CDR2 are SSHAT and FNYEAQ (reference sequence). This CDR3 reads CASSRDFRIETQYF. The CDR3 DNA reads TGTGCCAGCAGCCGGGACTTTAGGATAGAGACCCAGTACTTC.

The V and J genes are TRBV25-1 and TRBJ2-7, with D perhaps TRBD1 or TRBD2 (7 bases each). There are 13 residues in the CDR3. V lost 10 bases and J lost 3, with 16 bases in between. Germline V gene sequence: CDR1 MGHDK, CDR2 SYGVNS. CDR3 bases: TGTGCCACCGCCCGGGGGGACAGCTACGAGCAGTACTTC. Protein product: CATARGDSYEQYF.

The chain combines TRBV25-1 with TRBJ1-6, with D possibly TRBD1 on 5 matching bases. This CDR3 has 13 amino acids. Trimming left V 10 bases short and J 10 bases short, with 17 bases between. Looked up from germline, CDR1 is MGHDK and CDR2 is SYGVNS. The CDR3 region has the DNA TGTGCCACCCAACAGGTGGGTGACTCACCCCTCCACTTT. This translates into CATQQVGDSPLHF.

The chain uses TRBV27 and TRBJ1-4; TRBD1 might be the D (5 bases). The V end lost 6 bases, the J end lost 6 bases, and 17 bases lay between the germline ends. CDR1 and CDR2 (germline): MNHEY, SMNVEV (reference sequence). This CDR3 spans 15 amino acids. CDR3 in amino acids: CASSRFGGFDEKLFF. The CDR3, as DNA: TGTGCCAGCAGCCGATTTGGGGGGTTTGATGAAAAACTGTTTTTT.

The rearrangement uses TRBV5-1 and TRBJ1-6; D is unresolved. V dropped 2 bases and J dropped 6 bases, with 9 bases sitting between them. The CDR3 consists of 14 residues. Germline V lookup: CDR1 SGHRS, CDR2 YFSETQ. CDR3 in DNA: TGCGCCAGCAGCTTAGAAACCGGTAATTCACCCCTCCACTTT. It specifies CASSLETGNSPLHF.

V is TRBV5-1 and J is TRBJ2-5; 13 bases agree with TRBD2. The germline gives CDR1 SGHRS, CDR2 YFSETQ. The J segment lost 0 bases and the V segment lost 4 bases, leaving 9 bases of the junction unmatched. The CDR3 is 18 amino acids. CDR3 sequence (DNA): TGCGCCAGCAGCGTGGGGACTAGCGGGAATCGGTACCAAGAGACCCAGTACTTC. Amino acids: CASSVGTSGNRYQETQYF.

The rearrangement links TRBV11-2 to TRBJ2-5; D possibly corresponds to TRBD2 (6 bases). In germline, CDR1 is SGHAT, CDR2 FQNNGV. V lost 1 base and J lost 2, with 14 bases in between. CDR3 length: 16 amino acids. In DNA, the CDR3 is TGTGCCAGCAGCTTAGGGACGGCGGGAAGGCAAGAGACCCAGTACTTC. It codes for CASSLGTAGRQETQYF.

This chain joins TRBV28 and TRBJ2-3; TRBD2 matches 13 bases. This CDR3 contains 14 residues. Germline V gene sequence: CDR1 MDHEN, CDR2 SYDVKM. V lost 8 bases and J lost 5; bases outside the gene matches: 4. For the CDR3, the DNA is TGTGCCAGCGGGACTAGCGGGGACGGAGATACGCAGTATTTT. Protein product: CASGTSGDGDTQYF. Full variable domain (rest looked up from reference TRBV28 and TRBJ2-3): DVKVTQSSRYLVKRTGEKVFLECVQDMDHENMFWYRQDPGLGLRLIYFSYDVKMKEKGDIPEGYSVSREKKERFSLILESASTNQTSMYLCASGTSGDGDTQYFGPGTRLTVL.

CDR3 in amino acids: CASSFSSGRVSTGELFF. CDR3 DNA: TGCGCCAGCAGCTTTTCTAGCGGGAGGGTGAGCACCGGGGAGCTGTTTTTT. The V gene is TRBV5-1, the J gene TRBJ2-2; 12 positions agree with TRBD2. J gave up 4 bases and V 2 bases, and 6 bases lay outside the gene matches. This CDR3 is 17 amino acids long. CDR1 is SGHRS and CDR2 is YFSETQ in the germline V gene.

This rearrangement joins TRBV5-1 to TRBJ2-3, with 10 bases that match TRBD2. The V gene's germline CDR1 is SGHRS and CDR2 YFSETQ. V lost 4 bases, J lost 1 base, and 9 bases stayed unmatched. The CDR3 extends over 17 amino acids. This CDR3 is CASSITTGTSGTDTQYF. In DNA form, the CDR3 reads TGCGCCAGCAGCATAACAACCGGGACTAGCGGCACAGATACGCAGTATTTT.

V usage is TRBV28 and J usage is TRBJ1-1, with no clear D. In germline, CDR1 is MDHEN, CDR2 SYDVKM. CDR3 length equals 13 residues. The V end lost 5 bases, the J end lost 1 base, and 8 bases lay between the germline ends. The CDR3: CASSPPQNTEAFF. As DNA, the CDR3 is TGTGCCAGCAGTCCGCCACAGAACACTGAAGCTTTCTTT.

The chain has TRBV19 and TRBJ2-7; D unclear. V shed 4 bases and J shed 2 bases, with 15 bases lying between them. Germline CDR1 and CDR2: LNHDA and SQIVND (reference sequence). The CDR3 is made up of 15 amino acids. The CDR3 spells CASSREDPPTYEQYF. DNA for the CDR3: TGTGCCAGTAGTAGAGAGGACCCACCTACCTACGAGCAGTACTTC.

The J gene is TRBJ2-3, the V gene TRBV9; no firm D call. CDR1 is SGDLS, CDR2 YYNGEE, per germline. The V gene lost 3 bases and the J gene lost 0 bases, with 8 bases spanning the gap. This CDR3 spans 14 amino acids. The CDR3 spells CASSAEPSTDTQYF. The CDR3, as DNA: TGTGCCAGCAGCGCGGAGCCCAGCACAGATACGCAGTATTTT.

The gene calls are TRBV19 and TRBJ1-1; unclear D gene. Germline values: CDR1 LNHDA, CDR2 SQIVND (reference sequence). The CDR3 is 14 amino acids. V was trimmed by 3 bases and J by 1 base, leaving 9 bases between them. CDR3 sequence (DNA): TGTGCCAGTAGTATGTGGGTCGGGAACACTGAAGCTTTCTTT. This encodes CASSMWVGNTEAFF.

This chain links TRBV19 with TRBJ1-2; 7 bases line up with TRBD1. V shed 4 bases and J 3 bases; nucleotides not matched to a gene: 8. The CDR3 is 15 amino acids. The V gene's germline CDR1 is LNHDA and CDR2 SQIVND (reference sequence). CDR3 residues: CASSKRDRRDYGYTF. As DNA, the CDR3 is TGTGCCAGTAGTAAAAGGGACAGACGTGACTATGGCTACACCTTC.

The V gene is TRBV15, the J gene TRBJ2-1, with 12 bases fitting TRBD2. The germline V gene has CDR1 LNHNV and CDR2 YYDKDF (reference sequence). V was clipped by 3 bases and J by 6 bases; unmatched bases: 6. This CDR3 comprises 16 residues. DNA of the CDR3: TGTGCCACCAGCAGTACCGGGACTAGCGGGTTCAATGAGCAGTTCTTC. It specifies CATSSTGTSGFNEQFF. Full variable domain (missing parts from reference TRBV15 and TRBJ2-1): DAMVIQNPRYQVTQFGKPVTLSCSQTLNHNVMYWYQQKSSQAPKLLFHYYDKDFNNEADTPDNFQSRRPNTSFCFLDIRSPGLGDTAMYLCATSSTGTSGFNEQFFGPGTRLTVL.

The CDR3 nucleotides read TGTGCCAGCTCACCACGACAGGACTATGGCTACACCTTC. This translates into CASSPRQDYGYTF. The J gene is TRBJ1-2, the V gene TRBV18, with D possibly being TRBD1 (6 bases). The germline gives CDR1 KGHSH, CDR2 LQKENI. V gave up 1 base and J gave up 3 bases, with 6 bases separating them. The CDR3 is 13 residues long.

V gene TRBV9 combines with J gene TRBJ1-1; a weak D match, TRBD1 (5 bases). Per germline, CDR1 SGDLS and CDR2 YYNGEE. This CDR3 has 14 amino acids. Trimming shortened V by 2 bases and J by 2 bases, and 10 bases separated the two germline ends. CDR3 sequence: CASSVQTVNTEAFF. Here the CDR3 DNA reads TGTGCCAGCAGCGTCCAGACAGTCAACACTGAAGCTTTCTTT.